Detailed here is one TCR beta chain. Its antigen is still unknown. The CDR3 extends over 12 amino acids. V was trimmed by 2 bases and J by 6 bases, leaving 4 bases between them. CDR1 and CDR2 (germline): MNHNY, SVGAGI (reference sequence). These data belong to a study of OX40 agonist ivuxolimab in advanced cancers. About the research overall: At 0.01 to 10 mg/kg, ivuxolimab was administered intravenously to patients every 2 weeks. Broader study findings: Dosing at 0.1 to 3.0 mg/kg was accompanied by clonal expansion of CD4+ and CD8+ blood T cells by week 6. Those patients achieving a partial response at 0.1-3.0 mg/kg showed among the lowest clonal expansion.

Generated by immunoSEQ multiplex PCR, the TCRdb table keeps only in-frame clones and is missing some. This sample has around 70,000 clones, with around 83% found just once. V is TRBV6-6 and J is TRBJ2-2; D ambiguous. The sequencing here drew on CD4+ or CD8+ T cells sorted from blood, taken in a trial of the OX40 agonist ivuxolimab. This receptor was identified in an adult with an advanced solid tumor such as melanoma, head and neck, liver or kidney cancer. The CDR3 region is CASSYPPGELFF. CDR3 nucleotides: TGTGCCAGCAGTTACCCCCCCGGGGAGCTGTTTTTT.